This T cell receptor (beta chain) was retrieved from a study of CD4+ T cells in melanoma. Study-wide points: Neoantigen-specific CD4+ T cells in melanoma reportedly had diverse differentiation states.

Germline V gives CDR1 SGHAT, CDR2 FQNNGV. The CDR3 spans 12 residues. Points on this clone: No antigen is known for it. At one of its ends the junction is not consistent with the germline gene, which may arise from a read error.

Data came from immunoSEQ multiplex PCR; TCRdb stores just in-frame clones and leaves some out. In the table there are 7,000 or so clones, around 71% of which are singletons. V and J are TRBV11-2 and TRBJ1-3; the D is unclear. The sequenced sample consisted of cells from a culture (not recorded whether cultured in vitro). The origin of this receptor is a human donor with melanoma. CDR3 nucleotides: TGTGCCAGCAGCGTAGACCGAAACACCATATATTTT. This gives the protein CASSVDRNTIYF.